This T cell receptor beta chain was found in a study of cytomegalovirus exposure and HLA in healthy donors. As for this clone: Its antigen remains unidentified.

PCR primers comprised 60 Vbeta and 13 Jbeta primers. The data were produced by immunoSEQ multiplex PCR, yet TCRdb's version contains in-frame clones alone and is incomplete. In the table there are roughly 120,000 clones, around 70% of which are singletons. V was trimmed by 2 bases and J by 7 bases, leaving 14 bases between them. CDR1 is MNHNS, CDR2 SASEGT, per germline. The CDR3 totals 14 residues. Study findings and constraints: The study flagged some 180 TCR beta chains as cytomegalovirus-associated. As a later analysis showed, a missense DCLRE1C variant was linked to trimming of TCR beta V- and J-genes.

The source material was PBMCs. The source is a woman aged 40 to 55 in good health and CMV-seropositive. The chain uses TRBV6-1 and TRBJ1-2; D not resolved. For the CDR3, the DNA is TGTGCCAGCAGTGAAAGGTCCGGGGAGAGTGGCTACACCTTC. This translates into CASSERSGESGYTF.